The T cell receptor beta chain under discussion was sequenced for a study of CD8 T cells in ankylosing spondylitis. Trimming cost V 4 bases and J 0 bases, with 19 bases left between them. Germline V CDR1 and CDR2: SGHAT, FQDESV (reference sequence). The CDR3 is 18 residues long. In the case of this clonotype: The antigen remains undetermined.

TCRdb called the 5' RACE reads again in MiXCR, with one record for every CDR3 protein. Among fewer than 200,000 distinct CDR3 sequences, roughly 10% were seen once, and the ten largest hold approximately 15%. Overall study findings and caveats: Previously reported in reactive arthritis synovial fluid and blood were some of the motif variants. In ankylosing spondylitis blood, a motif of about eight highly homologous TCR beta variants appeared characteristic.

This chain joins TRBV11-1 and TRBJ2-1; no reliable D call. The clonotype originates from a female donor with ankylosing spondylitis or in good health (not recorded which). The sequenced sample consisted of blood, either unsorted or a sorted T cell fraction (not recorded which). In nucleotides, the CDR3 is TGTGCCAGCAGCTCAATCGACCTAGACGGAAGCTCCTACAATGAGCAGTTCTTC. It translates to CASSSIDLDGSSYNEQFF.